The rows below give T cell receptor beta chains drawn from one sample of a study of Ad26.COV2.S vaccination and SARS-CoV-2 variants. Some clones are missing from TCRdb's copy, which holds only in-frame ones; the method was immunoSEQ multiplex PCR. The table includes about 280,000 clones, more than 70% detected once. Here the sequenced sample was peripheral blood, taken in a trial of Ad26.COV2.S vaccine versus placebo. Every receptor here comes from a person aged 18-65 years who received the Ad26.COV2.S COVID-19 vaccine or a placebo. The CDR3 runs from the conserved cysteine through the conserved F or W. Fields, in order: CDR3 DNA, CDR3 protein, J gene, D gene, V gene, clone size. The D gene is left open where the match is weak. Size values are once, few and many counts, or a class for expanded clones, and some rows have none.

TGTGCCAGCAGCGTAGTAGGAGGTAACACTGAAGCTTTCTTT CASSVVGGNTEAFF TRBJ1-1 - TRBV9 few
TGTGCCAGCAGCGTAAGGGGGCAGCGAGAGACCCAGTACTTC CASSVRGQRETQYF TRBJ2-5 TRBD1 TRBV7-6 -
TGTGCCTGGAGTCGGGACGGTTTTAACTATGGCTACACCTTC CAWSRDGFNYGYTF TRBJ1-2 - TRBV30 -
TGTGCCAGCAGCCCCGGGTCCTCCTACGAGCAGTACTTC CASSPGSSYEQYF TRBJ2-7 - TRBV5-6 -
TGTGCCAGCAGTGTACTAGCGGGAGGAACCCGGGATGAGCAGTTCTTC CASSVLAGGTRDEQFF TRBJ2-1 TRBD2 TRBV6-1 -
TGTGCCAGCTCACCATTCGACCTTAACACCGGGGAGCTGTTTTTT CASSPFDLNTGELFF TRBJ2-2 - TRBV18 -
TGTGCCAGCAGTAAAAGGGGCCGGTCAACTAATGAAAAACTGTTTTTT CASSKRGRSTNEKLFF TRBJ1-4 - TRBV2 -
TGTGCCAGCAGAGGGGACGGGTACTCCGGGGAGCTGTTTTTT CASRGDGYSGELFF TRBJ2-2 - TRBV7-2 -
TGTGCCAGTAGTACAACCGTCCGTCAGCCCCAGCATTTT CASSTTVRQPQHF TRBJ1-5 - TRBV19 -
TGTGCCAGTAGCAACCTCCATCAGCCCCAGCATTTT CASSNLHQPQHF TRBJ1-5 - TRBV19 once
TGTGCCAGCACCGTGTATAATTCACCCCTCCACTTT CASTVYNSPLHF TRBJ1-6 - TRBV6-5 -
TGTGCCACCAGCAGAGTCGGGGGAGTAAGGACCGGGGAGCTGTTTTTT CATSRVGGVRTGELFF TRBJ2-2 - TRBV15 -
TGTGCTAGTGGTTTTGACAGGGAGGTAGATACGCAGTATTTT CASGFDREVDTQYF TRBJ2-3 - TRBV12-5 -
TGTGCCAGCAGCGGACGCGGGACCGTAGCTTTCTTT CASSGRGTVAFF TRBJ1-1 - TRBV3-1/TRBV3-2 -
TGTGCCAGCAGCTTATACGGACAGCCTTACAATGAGCAGTTCTTC CASSLYGQPYNEQFF TRBJ2-1 - TRBV7-7 many
TGTGCCAGCACTTTAGCGGGACCCAATGAGCAGTTCTTC CASTLAGPNEQFF TRBJ2-1 TRBD2 TRBV6-5 -
TGCGCCAGCAGCCTTCTTAGCGGGAGGATCGACGAGCAGTACTTC CASSLLSGRIDEQYF TRBJ2-7 TRBD2 TRBV5-1 -
TGTGCCAGCAGCGAGGGACAGGGAACTGAAGCTTTCTTT CASSEGQGTEAFF TRBJ1-1 TRBD1 TRBV9 -
TGTGCCAGCACCTTTATGAACACTGAAGCTTTCTTT CASTFMNTEAFF TRBJ1-1 - TRBV12-3/TRBV12-4 -
TGTGCCAGCAGTGCTCCAACGGACAAATGGGATGGCTACACCTTC CASSAPTDKWDGYTF TRBJ1-2 - TRBV6-2/TRBV6-3 few
TGTGCCAGCAATTCGGGACAGGGGGCCTCTGGGGCCAACGTCCTGACTTTC CASNSGQGASGANVLTF TRBJ2-6 TRBD1 TRBV2 -
TGTGCCAGCAGCCAAGCTTGGGGCGATCAGCCCCAGCATTTT CASSQAWGDQPQHF TRBJ1-5 - TRBV3-1/TRBV3-2 few
TGCGCCAGCAGCTCATACAGGGTAGGCAATGAGCAGTTCTTC CASSSYRVGNEQFF TRBJ2-1 - TRBV5-1 -
TGTGCCAGTAGTAGAGGAACCCTTGGGTACTATGGCTACACCTTC CASSRGTLGYYGYTF TRBJ1-2 - TRBV19 -
TGTGCCAGCAGCCTACAGGGGCCGTCCTATGGCTACACCTTC CASSLQGPSYGYTF TRBJ1-2 TRBD1 TRBV3-1/TRBV3-2 -
TGTGCCAGCAGCTCCCGACAGGGACCCTACGAGCAGTACTTC CASSSRQGPYEQYF TRBJ2-7 TRBD1 TRBV7-2 -
TGTGCCATCAGTGCCGCAGGGGGTGGAAACACCATATATTTT CAISAAGGGNTIYF TRBJ1-3 TRBD1 TRBV10-3 -
TGTGCCAGCAGCTTCGCGGACAGGAACACTGAAGCTTTCTTT CASSFADRNTEAFF TRBJ1-1 - TRBV7-2 once